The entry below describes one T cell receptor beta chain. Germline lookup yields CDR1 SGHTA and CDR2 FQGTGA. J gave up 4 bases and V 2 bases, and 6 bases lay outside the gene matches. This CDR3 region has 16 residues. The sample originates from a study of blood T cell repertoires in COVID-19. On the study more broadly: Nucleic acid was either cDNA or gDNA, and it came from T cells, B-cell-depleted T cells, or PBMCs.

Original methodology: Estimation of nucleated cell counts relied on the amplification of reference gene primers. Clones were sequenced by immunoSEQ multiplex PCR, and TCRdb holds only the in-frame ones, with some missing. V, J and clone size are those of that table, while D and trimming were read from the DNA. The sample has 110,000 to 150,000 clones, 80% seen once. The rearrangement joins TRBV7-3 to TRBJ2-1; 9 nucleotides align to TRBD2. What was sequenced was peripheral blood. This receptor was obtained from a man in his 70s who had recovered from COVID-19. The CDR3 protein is CASSLLGSGSYNEQFF. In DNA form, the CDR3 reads TGTGCCAGCAGCTTATTGGGTAGCGGGAGTTACAATGAGCAGTTCTTC.